These T cell receptor beta chains were read from a single sample in a study of cytomegalovirus exposure and HLA in healthy donors. This table comes from immunoSEQ multiplex PCR, and its TCRdb copy is limited to in-frame clones, with some not included. The sample holds some 130,000 clones, around 77% seen once. The material sequenced was PBMCs. The receptors originated from a man in his fifties in good health and CMV-seronegative. Both conserved end residues are part of each CDR3. The D gene is left open where the match is weak. Clone size is stated in some rows and not others, as once, few, many or a class when expanded.

d_call	clone_size	j_call	v_call	cdr3_aa	cdr3_nt
TRBD1	few	TRBJ2-3	TRBV7-7	CASSSGGLATDTQYF	TGTGCTAGCAGCTCAGGGGGCCTCGCCACAGATACGCAGTATTTT
.	.	TRBJ1-1	TRBV2	CASSDGGMNTEAFF	TGTGCCAGCAGCGACGGGGGGATGAACACTGAAGCTTTCTTT
.	.	TRBJ2-3	TRBV19	CASSIPAGHQAGTDTQYF	TGTGCCAGTAGTATACCCGCCGGACACCAGGCTGGCACAGATACGCAGTATTTT
.	many	TRBJ2-7	TRBV7-9	CASSLASGPEQYF	TGTGCCAGCAGCTTAGCGAGCGGTCCCGAGCAGTACTTC
TRBD1	.	TRBJ2-5	TRBV5-1	CASSLGTGRGETQYF	TGCGCCAGCAGCCTTGGGACAGGGCGAGGTGAGACCCAGTACTTC
.	.	TRBJ1-1	TRBV6-5	CASRWDGTGTTEAFF	TGTGCCAGCAGATGGGACGGAACAGGGACCACTGAAGCTTTCTTT
.	few	TRBJ1-1	TRBV6-5	CASSYTSGGTEAFF	TGTGCCAGCAGTTACACTTCGGGGGGCACTGAAGCTTTCTTT
TRBD1	once	TRBJ1-1	TRBV19	CASSRGTGMNTEAFF	TGTGCCAGTAGTAGAGGGACAGGGATGAACACTGAAGCTTTCTTT
TRBD1	.	TRBJ2-7	TRBV11-3	CASSLRQGYEQYF	TGTGCCAGCAGCCTCCGACAGGGCTACGAGCAGTACTTC
TRBD1	.	TRBJ2-7	TRBV10-3	CAIRGTGNASYEQYF	TGTGCCATCAGGGGGACAGGGAACGCCTCCTACGAGCAGTACTTC
.	.	TRBJ2-7	TRBV30	CAWSVEGLAEQYF	TGTGCCTGGAGTGTGGAGGGCCTGGCGGAGCAGTACTTC
TRBD2	.	TRBJ2-2	TRBV19	CASSTVGLAGVSTGELFF	TGTGCCAGTAGTACCGTCGGACTAGCGGGAGTCTCCACCGGGGAGCTGTTTTTT
.	once	TRBJ2-7	TRBV11-3	CASSLLRVQLYEQYF	TGTGCCAGCAGCCTTCTCAGGGTTCAACTTTACGAGCAGTACTTC
TRBD2	.	TRBJ2-1	TRBV7-2	CASSLQGLAEQFF	TGTGCCAGCAGCTTACAGGGACTAGCTGAGCAGTTCTTC
TRBD2	once	TRBJ2-7	TRBV30	CAWSLAERDEQYF	TGTGCCTGGAGCCTAGCGGAAAGGGACGAGCAGTACTTC
.	.	TRBJ2-5	TRBV6-5	CASSYRGQETQYF	TGTGCCAGCAGTTATAGGGGACAAGAGACCCAGTACTTC
.	few	TRBJ1-4	TRBV28	CASSFTTSRTVTNEKLFF	TGTGCCAGCAGTTTCACAACTTCCCGGACAGTCACTAATGAAAAACTGTTTTTT
.	.	TRBJ2-7	TRBV12-5	CASGLVVPSATNEQYF	TGTGCTAGTGGTTTGGTAGTACCTAGCGCCACCAACGAGCAGTACTTC
.	.	TRBJ2-2	TRBV9	CASSALTGELFF	TGTGCCAGCAGCGCCCTCACCGGGGAGCTGTTTTTT
TRBD1	.	TRBJ2-1	TRBV6-1	CASSQGANEQFF	TGTGCCAGCAGTCAGGGGGCAAATGAGCAGTTCTTC
.	.	TRBJ2-5	TRBV6-5	CASSTDSQETQYF	TGTGCCAGCAGTACCGACAGCCAAGAGACCCAGTACTTC
.	.	TRBJ2-2	TRBV15	CATSISGFGGELFF	TGTGCCACCAGCATCTCAGGGTTTGGCGGGGAGCTGTTTTTT
.	.	TRBJ2-1	TRBV7-9	CASSLRNEQFF	TGTGCCAGCAGCCTAAGAAATGAGCAGTTCTTC
TRBD2	.	TRBJ2-1	TRBV19	CASSIGLLAGGPDNEQFF	TGTGCCAGTAGTATTGGATTACTAGCGGGAGGGCCGGACAATGAGCAGTTCTTC
.	.	TRBJ2-1	TRBV7-2	CASSRGPGPTEQFF	TGTGCCAGCAGCCGTGGCCCAGGGCCCACAGAGCAGTTCTTC
TRBD2	.	TRBJ2-2	TRBV5-4	CASSLSLAGTGELFF	TGTGCCAGCAGCTTATCGCTAGCGGGAACCGGGGAGCTGTTTTTT
.	.	TRBJ1-3	TRBV13	CASSRFRASGNTIYF	TGTGCCAGCAGCCGATTCAGGGCCTCTGGAAACACCATATATTTT
TRBD2	.	TRBJ2-7	TRBV7-9	CASSSIHPGLAGVEQYF	TGTGCCAGCAGCTCCATCCACCCGGGACTAGCGGGAGTCGAGCAGTACTTC
.	.	TRBJ2-7	TRBV6-5	CASGPAGPLTYEQYF	TGTGCCAGCGGCCCGGCGGGGCCCCTAACTTACGAGCAGTACTTC
TRBD2	.	TRBJ2-7	TRBV4-1	CASSQDRSSGLPYEQYF	TGCGCCAGCAGCCAAGATCGGTCTAGCGGGCTCCCCTACGAGCAGTACTTC
.	.	TRBJ2-6	TRBV5-4	CASSFRRSSGANVLTF	TGTGCCAGCAGTTTTCGGCGGAGCTCTGGGGCCAACGTCCTGACTTTC
.	.	TRBJ2-7	TRBV6-4	CASSDSRRGYEQYF	TGTGCCAGCAGTGACTCGAGAAGAGGGTACGAGCAGTACTTC
TRBD1	few	TRBJ2-7	TRBV7-8	CASSLGTGARSYEQYF	TGTGCCAGCAGCTTAGGGACAGGGGCGAGGTCCTACGAGCAGTACTTC
TRBD2	few	TRBJ2-6	TRBV28	CASSILIRRENSAGANVLTF	TGTGCCAGCAGTATCCTCATTAGGCGGGAGAATTCGGCTGGGGCCAACGTCCTGACTTTC
.	.	TRBJ2-5	TRBV28	CASSYGGGETQYF	TGTGCCAGCAGTTATGGGGGAGGAGAGACCCAGTACTTC
.	.	TRBJ2-1	TRBV28	CASSSKTRSYNEQFF	TGTGCCAGCAGTTCGAAGACTAGATCCTACAATGAGCAGTTCTTC
.	.	TRBJ1-2	TRBV18	CASSPRTVSTGYTF	TGTGCCAGCTCACCACGGACAGTATCCACGGGCTACACCTTC
TRBD1	once	TRBJ2-5	TRBV9	CASSLNRGQETQYF	TGTGCCAGCTCGCTTAACAGGGGGCAAGAGACCCAGTACTTC
.	.	TRBJ1-4	TRBV5-1	CASSLRGGEGPNEKLFF	TGCGCCAGCAGCCTCCGGGGTGGGGAGGGACCTAATGAAAAACTGTTTTTT
TRBD1	.	TRBJ1-5	TRBV19	CASSIMTGGNQPQHF	TGTGCCAGTAGTATAATGACAGGGGGCAATCAGCCCCAGCATTTT
.	.	TRBJ2-1	TRBV14	CASSPHRDSYNEQFF	TGTGCCAGCAGCCCTCATAGAGACTCCTACAATGAGCAGTTCTTC
.	.	TRBJ1-5	TRBV4-3	CASSQVVGRSVQPQHF	TGCGCCAGCAGCCAAGTCGTCGGCAGGTCCGTCCAGCCCCAGCATTTT
.	.	TRBJ1-2	TRBV5-5	CASSRNDGGIYGYTF	TGTGCCAGCAGCCGCAACGACGGGGGTATCTATGGCTACACCTTC
TRBD1	many	TRBJ2-1	TRBV19	CASSTTGGGEQFF	TGTGCCAGTAGTACTACAGGGGGCGGGGAGCAGTTCTTC
TRBD2	.	TRBJ2-7	TRBV9	CASSGLAGGPRNEQYF	TGTGCCAGCAGCGGACTAGCGGGAGGGCCGAGGAACGAGCAGTACTTC
TRBD2	.	TRBJ2-7	TRBV7-2	CASSLLAGTSYEQYF	TGTGCCAGCAGCTTATTAGCGGGGACCTCCTACGAGCAGTACTTC
.	.	TRBJ1-4	TRBV18	CASSQSGGTNEKLFF	TGTGCCAGCTCACAGTCAGGTGGCACTAATGAAAAACTGTTTTTT
.	.	TRBJ1-5	TRBV27	CASSSYPGSQPQHF	TGTGCCAGCAGTTCGTATCCAGGTTCTCAGCCCCAGCATTTT
.	.	TRBJ2-6	TRBV28	CASSLIGTSSSGANVLTF	TGTGCCAGCAGTTTAATAGGGACATCCTCCTCTGGGGCCAACGTCCTGACTTTC
.	.	TRBJ1-2	TRBV27	CASSLSRSNYGYTF	TGTGCCAGCAGTTTATCGCGGTCCAACTATGGCTACACCTTC
TRBD2	few	TRBJ2-7	TRBV28	CASTPGGTSGYYEQYF	TGTGCCAGCACCCCAGGGGGGACTAGCGGTTACTACGAGCAGTACTTC
TRBD2	.	TRBJ2-1	TRBV9	CASSVAVASGNEQFF	TGTGCCAGCAGCGTAGCTGTGGCTAGCGGTAATGAGCAGTTCTTC
TRBD2	.	TRBJ2-3	TRBV11-2	CASSAGLAGSDTQYF	TGTGCCAGCAGCGCCGGACTAGCGGGGTCAGATACGCAGTATTTT
TRBD1	.	TRBJ2-7	TRBV27	CASRTTGVNEQYF	TGTGCCAGCAGGACAACAGGGGTCAACGAGCAGTACTTC
.	.	TRBJ1-3	TRBV5-1	CASSLGAQVENTIYF	TGCGCCAGCAGCCTGGGGGCGCAGGTGGAAAACACCATATATTTT
.	.	TRBJ2-3	TRBV19	CASSILAFSTDTQYF	TGTGCCAGTAGTATACTAGCGTTTAGCACAGATACGCAGTATTTT
.	.	TRBJ2-5	TRBV6-5	CASSYSGLAGTQYF	TGTGCCAGCAGTTACTCGGGCCTGGCCGGGACCCAGTACTTC